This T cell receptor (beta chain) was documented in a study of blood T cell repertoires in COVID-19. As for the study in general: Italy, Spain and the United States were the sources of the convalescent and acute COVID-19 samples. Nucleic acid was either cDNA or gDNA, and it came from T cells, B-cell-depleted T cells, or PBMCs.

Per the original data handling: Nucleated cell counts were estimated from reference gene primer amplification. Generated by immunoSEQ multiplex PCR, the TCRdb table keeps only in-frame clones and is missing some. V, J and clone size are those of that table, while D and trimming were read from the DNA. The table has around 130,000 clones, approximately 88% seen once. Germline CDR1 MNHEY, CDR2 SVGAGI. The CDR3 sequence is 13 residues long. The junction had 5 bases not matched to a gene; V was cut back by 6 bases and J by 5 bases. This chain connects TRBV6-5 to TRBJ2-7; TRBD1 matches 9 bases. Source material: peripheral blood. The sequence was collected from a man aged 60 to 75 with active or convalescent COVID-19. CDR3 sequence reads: CASRWDRANEQYF. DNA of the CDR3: TGTGCCAGCAGATGGGACAGGGCCAACGAGCAGTACTTC.